This paragraph covers one TCR beta chain sequence. TCRdb's table, derived via immunoSEQ multiplex PCR, lists solely in-frame clones and lacks some. Here the sample spans 50,000 to 65,000 clones, about 91% being singletons. This specimen comes from a study of OX40 agonist ivuxolimab in advanced cancers. This CDR3 is built from 16 residues. Peripheral blood came from all dose cohorts at three timepoints. Source: CD4+ or CD8+ T cells sorted from blood, taken in a trial of the OX40 agonist ivuxolimab. This chain uses TRBV21-1 with TRBJ2-5; the table names TRBD2, a call not compared with the DNA. TRBV21-1 is a recognized pseudogene. The receptor comes from an adult with an advanced solid tumor such as melanoma, head and neck, liver or kidney cancer. In DNA, the CDR3 is TGTGCCAGCAGCAAAAAGCCGGTGAGGCCCCAAGAGACCCAGTACTTC. As protein: CASSKKPVRPQETQYF.